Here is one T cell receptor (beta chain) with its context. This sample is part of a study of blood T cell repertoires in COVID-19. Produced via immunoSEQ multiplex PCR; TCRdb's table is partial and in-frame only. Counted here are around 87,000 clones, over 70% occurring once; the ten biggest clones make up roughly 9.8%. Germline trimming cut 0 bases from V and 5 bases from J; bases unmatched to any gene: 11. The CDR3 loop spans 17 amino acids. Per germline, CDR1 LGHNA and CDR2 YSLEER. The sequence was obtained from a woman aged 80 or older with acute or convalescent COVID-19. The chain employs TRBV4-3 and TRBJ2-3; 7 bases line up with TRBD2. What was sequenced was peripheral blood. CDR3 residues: CASSQEGLDPGIDTQYF. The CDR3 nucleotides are TGCGCCAGCAGCCAAGAAGGACTAGACCCAGGGATAGATACGCAGTATTTT.